Only a few counts were recorded for the clone carrying this T cell receptor beta chain. Germline loops: CDR1 KGHSH, CDR2 LQKENI. This CDR3 region has 15 residues. Between the trimmed V and J ends, which lost 6 bases and 0 bases, there was a span of 12 bases. TCRdb redid the calling of the RT-PCR reads with MiXCR, one entry per CDR3 protein. The table has hundreds of thousands of distinct CDR3 sequences, around 14% seen once. The clonotype originates from a female donor in good health, serving as a healthy control. The rearrangement joins TRBV18 to TRBJ2-1; D might be TRBD1 (6 bases). Sequenced sample: memory CD4+ T cells from blood. The CDR3 bases are TGTGCCAGCTCCTTCGGACAGCTCTCCTACAATGAGCAGTTCTTC. It yields the protein CASSFGQLSYNEQFF.